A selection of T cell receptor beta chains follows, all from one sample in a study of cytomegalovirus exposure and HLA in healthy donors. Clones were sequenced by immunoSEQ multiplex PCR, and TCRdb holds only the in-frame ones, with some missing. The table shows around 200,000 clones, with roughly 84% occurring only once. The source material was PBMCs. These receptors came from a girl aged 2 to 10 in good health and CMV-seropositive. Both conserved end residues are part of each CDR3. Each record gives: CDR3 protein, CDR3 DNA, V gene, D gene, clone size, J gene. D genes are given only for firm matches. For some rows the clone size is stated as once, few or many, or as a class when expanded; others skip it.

CDR3 protein: CASSQGSSSYNEQFF
CDR3 DNA: TGTGCCAGCAGCCAAGGTAGCAGCTCCTACAATGAGCAGTTCTTC
V gene: TRBV4-2
D gene: NA
clone size: few
J gene: TRBJ2-1

CDR3 protein: CASSHASTGDYGYTF
CDR3 DNA: TGTGCCAGCAGCCACGCCAGCACAGGGGACTATGGCTACACCTTC
V gene: TRBV6-5
D gene: TRBD1
clone size: NA
J gene: TRBJ1-2

CDR3 protein: CASSLLSYEQYF
CDR3 DNA: TGCGCCAGCAGCTTGCTCTCCTACGAGCAGTACTTC
V gene: TRBV5-1
D gene: NA
clone size: NA
J gene: TRBJ2-7

CDR3 protein: CASEAGTGGSEQYF
CDR3 DNA: TGCGCCAGCGAAGCCGGGACAGGGGGCTCCGAGCAGTACTTC
V gene: TRBV10-1
D gene: TRBD1
clone size: NA
J gene: TRBJ2-7

CDR3 protein: CASSIPGSGKTEAFF
CDR3 DNA: TGTGCCAGTAGTATCCCGGGTTCGGGGAAGACTGAAGCTTTCTTT
V gene: TRBV19
D gene: NA
clone size: NA
J gene: TRBJ1-1

CDR3 protein: CASSLGRDRENQPQHF
CDR3 DNA: TGCGCCAGCAGCTTGGGGCGGGACCGGGAAAATCAGCCCCAGCATTTT
V gene: TRBV5-1
D gene: NA
clone size: few
J gene: TRBJ1-5

CDR3 protein: CASNRQNEAFF
CDR3 DNA: TGTGCCAGCAACCGACAGAATGAAGCTTTCTTT
V gene: TRBV28
D gene: NA
clone size: NA
J gene: TRBJ1-1

CDR3 protein: CASSRDRGPLNTEAFF
CDR3 DNA: TGCGCCAGCAGCCGCGATCGGGGTCCATTGAACACTGAAGCTTTCTTT
V gene: TRBV5-1
D gene: NA
clone size: NA
J gene: TRBJ1-1

CDR3 protein: CSSSGGTAYEQYF
CDR3 DNA: TGTTCCAGCAGCGGAGGGACAGCCTACGAGCAGTACTTC
V gene: TRBV7-9
D gene: NA
clone size: NA
J gene: TRBJ2-7

CDR3 protein: CASSSHPRGGSSYNEQFF
CDR3 DNA: TGTGCCAGCAGTTCCCACCCCCGGGGGGGTAGCTCCTACAATGAGCAGTTCTTC
V gene: TRBV27
D gene: TRBD2
clone size: once
J gene: TRBJ2-1

CDR3 protein: CASSRDRNTGELFF
CDR3 DNA: TGTGCCAGTAGCCGGGACAGGAACACCGGGGAGCTGTTTTTT
V gene: TRBV19
D gene: TRBD1
clone size: once
J gene: TRBJ2-2

CDR3 protein: CASTGGTGSNQPQHF
CDR3 DNA: TGTGCCAGCACTGGGGGGACAGGTAGCAATCAGCCCCAGCATTTT
V gene: TRBV6-1
D gene: TRBD1
clone size: NA
J gene: TRBJ1-5

CDR3 protein: CASSLTGIYGYTF
CDR3 DNA: TGTGCCAGCAGCCTTACAGGGATCTATGGCTACACCTTC
V gene: TRBV7-2
D gene: NA
clone size: NA
J gene: TRBJ1-2

CDR3 protein: CSVEDPRGSYEQYF
CDR3 DNA: TGCAGCGTTGAAGATCCGAGGGGGTCCTACGAGCAGTACTTC
V gene: TRBV29-1
D gene: NA
clone size: NA
J gene: TRBJ2-7

CDR3 protein: CATSRGRMYQETQYF
CDR3 DNA: TGTGCCACCAGCAGGGGCCGGATGTACCAAGAGACCCAGTACTTC
V gene: TRBV15
D gene: NA
clone size: NA
J gene: TRBJ2-5

CDR3 protein: CAVKMGWGDQPQHF
CDR3 DNA: TGTGCCGTTAAGATGGGTTGGGGGGATCAGCCCCAGCATTTT
V gene: TRBV30
D gene: NA
clone size: NA
J gene: TRBJ1-5

CDR3 protein: CASSQDWAGGFGGELFF
CDR3 DNA: TGTGCCAGCAGCCAAGATTGGGCGGGAGGGTTCGGCGGGGAGCTGTTTTTT
V gene: TRBV4-2
D gene: TRBD2
clone size: NA
J gene: TRBJ2-2

CDR3 protein: CASSLRGPYNEQFF
CDR3 DNA: TGTGCCAGCAGCTTAAGGGGTCCCTACAATGAGCAGTTCTTC
V gene: TRBV5-6
D gene: NA
clone size: few
J gene: TRBJ2-1

CDR3 protein: CASRGQISGNTIYF
CDR3 DNA: TGTGCCAGTCGTGGACAGATCTCTGGAAACACCATATATTTT
V gene: TRBV19
D gene: NA
clone size: NA
J gene: TRBJ1-3

CDR3 protein: CASNHRVTEAFF
CDR3 DNA: TGTGCCAGCAATCACAGGGTAACTGAAGCTTTCTTT
V gene: TRBV6-6
D gene: NA
clone size: NA
J gene: TRBJ1-1

CDR3 protein: CASSQAGTKAFF
CDR3 DNA: TGCGCCAGCAGCCAAGCCGGGACTAAAGCTTTCTTT
V gene: TRBV4-1
D gene: NA
clone size: NA
J gene: TRBJ1-1

CDR3 protein: CASSATMNTEAFF
CDR3 DNA: TGTGCCAGTAGTGCCACAATGAACACTGAAGCTTTCTTT
V gene: TRBV19
D gene: NA
clone size: NA
J gene: TRBJ1-1

CDR3 protein: CASSTRTSGASTDTQYF
CDR3 DNA: TGTGCCAGTAGTACCCGGACTAGCGGGGCTAGCACAGATACGCAGTATTTT
V gene: TRBV19
D gene: TRBD2
clone size: NA
J gene: TRBJ2-3

CDR3 protein: CASRASWGQGSIKAYEQYF
CDR3 DNA: TGTGCCAGCAGAGCCTCTTGGGGACAGGGCTCCATAAAGGCCTACGAGCAGTACTTC
V gene: TRBV27
D gene: TRBD1
clone size: NA
J gene: TRBJ2-7

CDR3 protein: CATRGTLAGTGELFF
CDR3 DNA: TGTGCCACTAGGGGGACCCTTGCGGGCACCGGGGAGCTGTTTTTT
V gene: TRBV27
D gene: NA
clone size: NA
J gene: TRBJ2-2

CDR3 protein: CASSAGLEQETQYF
CDR3 DNA: TGTGCCAGCAGCGCGGGACTAGAACAAGAGACCCAGTACTTC
V gene: TRBV9
D gene: TRBD2
clone size: once
J gene: TRBJ2-5

CDR3 protein: CASSVASEYNEQFF
CDR3 DNA: TGTGCCAGCAGCGTAGCTAGCGAGTACAATGAGCAGTTCTTC
V gene: TRBV7-9
D gene: NA
clone size: NA
J gene: TRBJ2-1

CDR3 protein: CASSSSPGTGSDTQYF
CDR3 DNA: TGTGCCAGCAGTTCGAGTCCCGGGACAGGGTCGGATACGCAGTATTTT
V gene: TRBV6-5
D gene: TRBD1
clone size: NA
J gene: TRBJ2-3

CDR3 protein: CASSLYSGANVLTF
CDR3 DNA: TGTGCCAGCAGCCTGTACTCTGGGGCCAACGTCCTGACTTTC
V gene: TRBV7-9
D gene: NA
clone size: NA
J gene: TRBJ2-6